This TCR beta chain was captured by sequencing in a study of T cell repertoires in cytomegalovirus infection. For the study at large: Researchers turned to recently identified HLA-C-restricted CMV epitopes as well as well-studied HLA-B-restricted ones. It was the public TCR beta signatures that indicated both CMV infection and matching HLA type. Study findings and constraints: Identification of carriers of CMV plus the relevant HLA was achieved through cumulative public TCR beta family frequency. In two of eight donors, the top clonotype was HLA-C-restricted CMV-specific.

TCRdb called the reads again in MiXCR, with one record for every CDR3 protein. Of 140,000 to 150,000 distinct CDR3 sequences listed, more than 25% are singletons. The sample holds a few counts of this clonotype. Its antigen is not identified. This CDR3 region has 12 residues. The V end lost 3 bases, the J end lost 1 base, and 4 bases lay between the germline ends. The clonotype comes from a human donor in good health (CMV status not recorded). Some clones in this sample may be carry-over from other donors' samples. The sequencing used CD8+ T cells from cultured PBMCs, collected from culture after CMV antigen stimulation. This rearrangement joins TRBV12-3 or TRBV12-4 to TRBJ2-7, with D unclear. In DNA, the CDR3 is TGTGCCAGCAGTTTCCGATCCTACGAGCAGTACTTC. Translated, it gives CASSFRSYEQYF.